The present TCR beta chain was sequenced within a study of PD-L1 blockade in urothelial cancer. V lost 2 bases and J lost 6, with 14 bases in between. The CDR3 is 14 amino acids. Germline CDR1 is SNHLY and CDR2 is FYNNEI. TCRdb keeps only in-frame clones here, not all; method: immunoSEQ multiplex PCR. The sample lists some 50,000 clones, approximately 88% occurring once. The chain couples TRBV2 to TRBJ2-7, with a weak D call TRBD1 (5 bases). The receptor's source is a man aged 80 or over with urothelial cancer. The sequenced sample was PBMCs, obtained around atezolizumab (anti-PD-L1) treatment. The CDR3 spells CASSERGSVSEQYF. As DNA, the CDR3 is TGTGCCAGCAGTGAAAGGGGCAGTGTTTCCGAGCAGTACTTC.